The text below deals with one T cell receptor (beta chain). Its antigen is unknown. As to time point: sample taken at primary tumor resection. 72 TRACERx patients with early, untreated non-small cell lung cancer donated samples. Germline V gene data show CDR1 as PRHDT and CDR2 as FYEKMQ (reference sequence). The CDR3 contains 20 residues. The V gene end was trimmed by 6 bases and the J gene end by 2 bases; junction bases not matched to a gene: 21. This sample is drawn from a study of spatial heterogeneity in lung cancer. Study-wide context: Strongly correlated with TCR transcript counts in tumor regions was a T cell module score, which was a transcriptional module score calculated from matched bulk RNA-seq. Study-level findings and limits: Tumoral mutation counts were tracked by counts of expanded intratumoral alpha and beta TCRs. Coverage was estimated at roughly 7.3% of tumor T cells for alpha chains and roughly 12% for beta chains.

TCRdb reanalysed the 5' RACE reads using MiXCR and keeps one entry per CDR3 protein. This table has about 9,800 distinct CDR3 sequences, around half appearing once. This TCR was recovered from a female donor with early-stage non-small cell lung cancer. The rearrangement joins TRBV13 to TRBJ2-2, with TRBD2 identical over 7 bases. The input for sequencing was lung tumor tissue, taken at surgery. CDR3 in DNA: TGTGCCAGCAGTTCCCAGACTAGCATTACTCCCTTAACAAACACCGGGGAGCTGTTTTTT. As protein: CASSSQTSITPLTNTGELFF. The whole variable domain, remainder taken from reference TRBV13 and TRBJ2-2, is AAGVIQSPRHLIKEKRETATLKCYPIPRHDTVYWYQQGPGQDPQFLISFYEKMQSDKGSIPDRFSAQQFSDYHSELNMSSLELGDSALYFCASSSQTSITPLTNTGELFFGEGSRLTVL.